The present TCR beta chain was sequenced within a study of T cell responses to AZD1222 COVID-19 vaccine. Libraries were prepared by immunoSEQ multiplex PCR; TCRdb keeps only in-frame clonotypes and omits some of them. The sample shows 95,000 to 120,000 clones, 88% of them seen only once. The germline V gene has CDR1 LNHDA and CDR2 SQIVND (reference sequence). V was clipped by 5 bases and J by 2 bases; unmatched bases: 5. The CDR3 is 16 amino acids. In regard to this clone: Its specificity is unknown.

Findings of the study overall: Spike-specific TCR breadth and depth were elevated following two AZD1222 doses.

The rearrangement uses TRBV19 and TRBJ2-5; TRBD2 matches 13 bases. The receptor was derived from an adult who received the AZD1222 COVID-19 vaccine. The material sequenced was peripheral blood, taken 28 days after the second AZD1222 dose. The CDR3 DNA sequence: TGTGCCAGTAGTGTCGGGGGACTAGCGGGACAAGAGACCCAGTACTTC. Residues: CASSVGGLAGQETQYF.